This entry is about one T cell receptor (beta chain). What it recognizes is unknown. These data come from a study of T cells in Graves' hyperthyroidism and ophthalmopathy. Study-level results: Blood also showed most of the thyroid clonotypes that were expanded above 0.001.

RNA transcripts provided the source from which TCR beta CDR3 regions were amplified. The HTBI primer set drove a first-round RT-PCR of the TCR CDR3. Via MiXCR, TCRdb re-called the multiplex PCR reads, giving one row per CDR3 protein. The sample has approximately 590,000 distinct CDR3 sequences, under 60% seen once. CDR3 length: 13 amino acids. V was cut by 7 bases and J by 7 bases, with 14 bases left in between. Stable hyperthyroidism: no ophthalmopathy progression over 18 months of follow-up. A patient was excluded if there was uncontrolled infection, other autoimmune disease, pregnancy or lactation.

V gene TRBV12-3 or TRBV12-4 combines with J gene TRBJ1-5; D gene unclear. This TCR derives from a young woman with Graves' hyperthyroidism. Sequenced sample: peripheral blood or thyroid tissue (not recorded which). CDR3 sequence: CASTRGVFQPQHF. In DNA form, the CDR3 reads TGTGCCAGCACCCGCGGGGTTTTCCAGCCCCAGCATTTT.